The 24 T cell receptor beta chains below were found in one sample sequenced in a study of blood T cell repertoires in COVID-19. TCRdb keeps only in-frame clones here, not all; method: immunoSEQ multiplex PCR. The repertoire holds some 170,000 clones, with 80% to 90% as singletons. Material: peripheral blood. These receptors all stem from a middle-aged woman with COVID-19, enrolled during active disease.

The J gene is TRBJ2-7, the V gene TRBV23-1; 15 bases fit TRBD2. TRBV23-1 is classed as an ORF, of uncertain function. The CDR3 has 17 amino acids. V lost 2 bases and J lost 11; bases outside the gene matches: 13. Here the CDR3 DNA reads TGCGCCAGCAGTCAACCGTCGCTTGGACTAGCGGGAGGGCCCAAGTACTTC. This encodes CASSQPSLGLAGGPKYF.

The J gene is TRBJ2-3, the V gene TRBV5-1; 8 nucleotides align to TRBD2. The CDR3 sequence is 16 residues long. Germline CDR1 is SGHRS and CDR2 is YFSETQ. V trimming: 0 bases; J trimming: 5 bases; junction bases outside the gene matches: 8. The CDR3, as DNA: TGCGCCAGCAGCTTGGTCGCGGGAGGCCATGTAGATACGCAGTATTTT. Its protein product is CASSLVAGGHVDTQYF.

The V gene is TRBV7-9, the J gene TRBJ1-4, with 7 bases matching TRBD1. V was pared by 3 bases and J by 8 bases, with 6 bases of the junction left unmatched. CDR1 is SEHNR and CDR2 is FQNEAQ in the germline V gene (reference sequence). CDR3 length equals 14 residues. The CDR3 sequence is CASSFQGVQEKLFF. The CDR3 DNA reads as TGTGCCAGCAGCTTTCAGGGGGTGCAGGAAAAACTGTTTTTT.

CDR3 sequence (DNA): TGTGCCAGCAGCCGTATGGACAACCAAGAGACCCAGTACTTC. As protein: CASSRMDNQETQYF. The rearrangement joins TRBV5-4 to TRBJ2-5, with D possibly TRBD1 on 5 matching bases. V gave up 4 bases and J gave up 0 bases, with 10 bases separating them. CDR3 size: 14 residues. Germline V gene lookup returns CDR1 SGHNT and CDR2 YYREEE (reference sequence). Complete variable domain (other parts from reference TRBV5-4 and TRBJ2-5): ETGVTQSPTHLIKTRGQQVTLRCSSQSGHNTVSWYQQALGQGPQFIFQYYREEENGRGNFPPRFSGLQFPNYSSELNVNALELDDSALYLCASSRMDNQETQYFGPGTRLLVL.

The genes are TRBV7-8 and TRBJ2-7; TRBD1 might be the D (6 bases). This CDR3 has 16 amino acids. V gave up 5 bases and J gave up 3 bases, with 20 bases separating them. Per the germline V gene, CDR1 is SGHVS and CDR2 is FQNEAQ. The CDR3 sequence is CASSRPPGTLLYEQYF. DNA of the CDR3: TGTGCCAGCAGCCGCCCTCCCGGGACATTACTCTACGAGCAGTACTTC.

The rearrangement uses TRBV14 and TRBJ1-6; perhaps TRBD1 as D (5 bases). The CDR3 is 16 amino acids. Trimming took 0 bases from V and 8 from J, leaving 14 bases between them. From germline, CDR1 is SGHDN and CDR2 FVKESK. Written as DNA, the CDR3 is TGTGCCAGCAGCCAAGAGGGCGGGGGGTTACATTCACCCCTCCACTTT. It specifies CASSQEGGGLHSPLHF.

The rearrangement joins TRBV10-1 to TRBJ2-5; D might be TRBD2 (6 bases). V lost 6 bases and J 5 bases, leaving 13 bases between the germline ends. The CDR3 has 13 residues. From germline, CDR1 is WNHNN and CDR2 SYGVQD (reference sequence). The CDR3 nucleotides read TGCGCCAGCAGCGACCGGGGAGGTGAGACCCAGTACTTC. Translated, it gives CASSDRGGETQYF.

This clone was recorded once. V usage is TRBV19 and J usage is TRBJ1-1; 7 bases are a match to TRBD1. CDR3 size: 16 residues. After removal of 4 bases from V and 6 bases from J, the junction contained 14 bases not matched to a gene. The germline V gene encodes CDR1 LNHDA and CDR2 SQIVND (reference sequence). In nucleotides, the CDR3 is TGTGCCAGTAGTAATGGACGACAGGGAAGGTCCGCTGAAGCTTTCTTT. This encodes CASSNGRQGRSAEAFF.

This clone was detected only once. The CDR3 DNA is TGTGCCAGCCGGGACAACTACGAGCAGTACTTC. Its translation is CASRDNYEQYF. The V gene is TRBV28, the J gene TRBJ2-7, with D perhaps TRBD1 (6 bases). V lost 8 bases and J lost 3, with 8 bases in between. In germline, CDR1 is MDHEN, CDR2 SYDVKM. The length of the CDR3 is 11 residues.

CDR3 in DNA: TGCGCCAGCAGTGAATTGGGGACAGGGGTTAACTATGGCTACACCTTC. Translated, it gives CASSELGTGVNYGYTF. The V call is TRBV10-2, the J call TRBJ1-2; 10 bases are a match to TRBD1. The germline V gene has CDR1 WSHSY and CDR2 SAAADI. Losses at the gene ends were 3 bases for V and 1 base for J; bases not matched to a gene: 5. The CDR3 totals 16 residues.

In this sample, this clone turned up a few times. V and J are TRBV6-5 and TRBJ1-1; D may be TRBD1 (6 bases). Trimming stripped 7 bases from V and 0 bases from J, with 15 bases between. CDR3 length equals 15 residues. Germline V gene lookup returns CDR1 MNHEY and CDR2 SVGAGI. CDR3 DNA sequence: TGTGCCAGCACCCCTGGAGGGGGGGTGAACACTGAAGCTTTCTTT. Its translation: CASTPGGGVNTEAFF.

This clone has only a few counts. J is TRBJ2-7 and V is TRBV7-2; D may be TRBD2 (5 bases). The CDR3 has 15 residues. V lost 2 bases, J lost 0 bases, and 11 bases lay in between. The germline gives CDR1 SGHTA, CDR2 FQGNSA. In nucleotides, the CDR3 is TGTGCCAGCAGCTTAACAGCGGAAAGCTCCTACGAGCAGTACTTC. Translation gives CASSLTAESSYEQYF. Looking up the rest from reference TRBV7-2 and TRBJ2-7 gives the full variable domain: GAGVSQSPSNKVTEKGKDVELRCDPISGHTALYWYRQSLGQGLEFLIYFQGNSAPDKSGLPSDRFSAERTGGSVSTLTIQRTQQEDSAVYLCASSLTAESSYEQYFGPGTRLTVT.

On this clone itself: An end of the junction differs from the germline gene, which may be a read error. The chain combines TRBV10-2 with TRBJ2-5, with no clear D. The CDR3 contains 13 residues. CDR1 and CDR2 from the germline V gene are WSHSY and SAAADI. CDR3 sequence reads: CASSVNSQQTQYF. As DNA, the CDR3 is TGCGCCAGCAGTGTTAACAGCCAACAGACCCAGTACTTC.

The chain employs TRBV12-3 or TRBV12-4 and TRBJ1-1, with D perhaps TRBD1 (5 bases). The CDR3 extends over 13 amino acids. V lost 2 bases and J lost 5, with 9 bases in between. In DNA form, the CDR3 reads TGTGCCAGCAGTTTACAGGGAACGACTGAAGCTTTCTTT. Translated: CASSLQGTTEAFF.

This chain joins TRBV30 and TRBJ1-4; TRBD1 agrees at 10 bases. The CDR3 is 15 amino acids. The germline CDR1 and CDR2 sequences are GTSNPN and SVGIG (reference sequence). J gave up 5 bases and V 2 bases, and 5 bases lay outside the gene matches. DNA for the CDR3: TGTGCCTGGAGTTCAGGGGACAGGGGAAATGAAAAACTGTTTTTT. This translates into CAWSSGDRGNEKLFF. Looking up the rest from reference TRBV30 and TRBJ1-4 gives the full variable domain: SQTIHQWPATLVQPVGSPLSLECTVEGTSNPNLYWYRQAAGRGLQLLFYSVGIGQISSEVPQNLSASRPQDRQFILSSKKLLLSDSGFYLCAWSSGDRGNEKLFFGSGTQLSVL.

The rearrangement links TRBV19 to TRBJ2-2; 10 bases map to TRBD2. With V trimmed by 5 bases and J by 1 base, 7 bases remained unmatched. CDR1 and CDR2 from the germline V gene are LNHDA and SQIVND (reference sequence). The length of the CDR3 is 17 residues. The CDR3: CASSPRRLAGNTGELFF. CDR3 bases: TGTGCCAGTAGTCCGCGAAGACTAGCGGGGAACACCGGGGAGCTGTTTTTT.

The chain joins TRBV27 to TRBJ1-2; 9 bases match TRBD1. Germline V gene data show CDR1 as MNHEY and CDR2 as SMNVEV (reference sequence). CDR3 length: 16 amino acids. V trimming: 5 bases; J trimming: 4 bases; junction bases outside the gene matches: 11. The DNA for the CDR3 is TGTGCCAGCAGTCCCAGGGACAGGGAAAAGCTCTATGGCTACACCTTC. It is translated as CASSPRDREKLYGYTF.

CDR3 bases: TGTGCCAGCAGTCGGGGGAGTGGGGAGACCCAGTACTTC. Residues: CASSRGSGETQYF. The chain carries TRBV6-5 and TRBJ2-5; D might be TRBD2 (6 bases). The CDR3 runs 13 residues. The germline V gene has CDR1 MNHEY and CDR2 SVGAGI. V was cut by 5 bases and J by 5 bases, with 12 bases left in between.

J is TRBJ1-5 and V is TRBV19, with D maybe TRBD1 (5 bases). V gave up 3 bases and J gave up 6 bases, with 12 bases separating them. In germline, CDR1 is LNHDA, CDR2 SQIVND (reference sequence). CDR3 length: 14 amino acids. The CDR3 region is CASSISGFGQPQHF. CDR3 DNA sequence: TGTGCCAGTAGTATTTCAGGGTTCGGTCAGCCCCAGCATTTT. Combining the CDR3 with reference TRBV19 and TRBJ1-5 gives the whole variable domain DGGITQSPKYLFRKEGQNVTLSCEQNLNHDAMYWYRQDPGQGLRLIYYSQIVNDFQKGDIAEGYSVSREKKESFPLTVTSAQKNPTAFYLCASSISGFGQPQHFGDGTRLSIL.

The J gene is TRBJ1-5, the V gene TRBV6-5; 7 bases fit TRBD1. The CDR3 consists of 15 residues. Germline loops: CDR1 MNHEY, CDR2 SVGAGI. Germline trimming cut 6 bases from V and 1 base from J; bases unmatched to any gene: 6. In DNA, the CDR3 is TGTGCCAGCAGGCCTACAGGGGTCAGCAATCAGCCCCAGCATTTT. Residues: CASRPTGVSNQPQHF.

V gene TRBV20-1 combines with J gene TRBJ2-5; TRBD2 matches at 7 bases. Germline V gives CDR1 DFQATT, CDR2 SNEGSKA (reference sequence). The CDR3 length is 15 residues. Unmatched junction bases numbered 12, after V lost 3 bases and J lost 5 bases. In DNA form, the CDR3 reads TGCAGTGCTAGTATCGGTAGCGGGTGGGGGGAGACCCAGTACTTC. It translates to CSASIGSGWGETQYF.

J is TRBJ2-7 and V is TRBV7-2, with TRBD2 identical over 8 bases. The CDR3 has 16 amino acids. Looked up from germline, CDR1 is SGHTA and CDR2 is FQGNSA. The ends lost 4 bases at V and 3 bases at J; junction bases unmatched: 11. Here the CDR3 DNA reads TGTGCCAGCAGCTCCACCCGGGGGGGGACCTTCTACGAGCAGTACTTC. It encodes CASSSTRGGTFYEQYF.

The CDR3 protein is CASSLALFNEQFF. The CDR3 DNA is TGTGCCAGCAGCTTAGCCCTCTTTAATGAGCAGTTCTTC. The chain recombines TRBV7-2 with TRBJ2-1; D ambiguous. The CDR3 sequence is 13 residues long. Between the trimmed V and J ends, which lost 0 bases and 7 bases, there was a span of 7 bases. From germline, CDR1 is SGHTA and CDR2 FQGNSA.

The chain carries TRBV6-1 and TRBJ1-5; D gene uncertain. Trimming removed 1 base from V and 3 bases from J, with 4 bases in between. Per germline, CDR1 MNHNS and CDR2 SASEGT. The CDR3 has 13 residues. As DNA, the CDR3 is TGTGCCAGCAGTGAAGTCCTCAATCAGCCCCAGCATTTT. It codes for CASSEVLNQPQHF.